The entry below gives a single T cell receptor beta chain sequence along with its context. Antigen specificity is unknown. The data derive from a study of regulatory dendritic cells for organ transplantation. Background on the study: Day 6 dendritic cell cultures were stimulated with LPS. General observations from the study: Memory CD8+ clonal expansion seemed more limited with regulatory than mature dendritic cells. Among resting subsets, memory CD8+ cells contained the most alloreactive clonotypes.

CFSE-labeled sorted T cells met regulatory or mature dendritic cells for approximately 5 days. Memory T cells were CD45RO+, naive were CD45RA+, sorted by FACS. Generated by immunoSEQ multiplex PCR, the TCRdb table keeps only in-frame clones and is missing some. This table has nearly 11,000 clones, around 75% appearing once. Sequenced: memory CD4+ T cells from blood cultured with regulatory dendritic cells. Subset here: CD45RO+ memory T cells. This sequence originates from a human donor in good health.

The CDR3 loop is CASSARQTPNSPLHF. CDR3 coding DNA: TGTGCCAGCAGCGCCCGACAGACTCCAAATTCACCCCTCCACTTT. The chain links TRBV9 to TRBJ1-6; maybe TRBD1 (5 bases). The V gene lost 3 bases and the J gene lost 7 bases, with 14 bases spanning the gap. CDR1 is SGDLS, CDR2 YYNGEE, per germline. There are 15 residues in the CDR3.